The clone carrying this T cell receptor (beta chain) has only a few counts. The V end was cut by 7 bases, the J end by 0 bases, with 10 bases between. The CDR3 spans 14 residues. CDR1 is LNHDA, CDR2 SQIVND, per germline (reference sequence). Original methodology: Scientists estimated how many nucleated cells there were by amplifying reference gene primers. Sequencing was performed with immunoSEQ multiplex PCR; in TCRdb, only in-frame clones are kept and a portion is missing. D and trimming come from the DNA, and the V and J calls and clone size come from that table. The sample shows about 200,000 clones, less than 85% of them seen only once. This sample was included in a study of blood T cell repertoires in COVID-19. The overall study: From the United States, Italy and Spain came samples of acute and convalescent COVID-19. PBMCs, B-cell-depleted T cells, or T cells provided the cDNA or gDNA that made up the material.

The origin of this receptor is a woman between 65 and 79 years old with acute or convalescent COVID-19. The chain employs TRBV19 and TRBJ1-5; TRBD1 is a possible D gene (6 bases). The material sequenced was peripheral blood. CDR3 sequence reads: CASMDSPSNQPQHF. The DNA for the CDR3 is TGTGCCAGTATGGACAGTCCTAGCAATCAGCCCCAGCATTTT.